The sample holds a few counts of the clone carrying this T cell receptor beta chain. Its target is unknown. The Oncomine TCR Beta short-read assay sequenced DNA from cultured CD4+ T cells. Investigators isolated genomic DNA from cultured CD4+ T cells. One entry per CDR3 protein results from TCRdb running MiXCR on the PCR reads. In the table there are 15,000 to 20,000 distinct CDR3 sequences, less than 70% of which are singletons. The source of the sample is a study of vaccination and CD4 T cells after COVID-19. Study information: Stimulation of cells relied on overlapping spike peptides derived from SARS-CoV-2, HCoV-NL63, HCoV-OC43 and HCoV-229E.

Treatment defined: approximately nine-day PBMC culture with coronavirus spike peptide pools or control peptides (ViraFEST assay). Peptide pools at about 9.7 ug/ml and IL-2 at approximately 10 IU/ml were added to cultures of around 1.9 million PBMCs per well. The CDR3 length is 14 residues. Per germline, CDR1 DFQATT and CDR2 SNEGSKA (reference sequence). J lost 2 bases, V lost 3 bases, and 1 base had no gene match. The material sequenced was CD4+ T cells from blood, cultured in vitro. This clonotype originated in a human donor who had recovered from COVID-19. The rearrangement joins TRBV20-1 to TRBJ2-2; TRBD1 agrees at 9 bases. The CDR3 DNA sequence: TGCAGTGCTAGGGACAGGGGAAACACCGGGGAGCTGTTTTTT. The encoded protein is CSARDRGNTGELFF.